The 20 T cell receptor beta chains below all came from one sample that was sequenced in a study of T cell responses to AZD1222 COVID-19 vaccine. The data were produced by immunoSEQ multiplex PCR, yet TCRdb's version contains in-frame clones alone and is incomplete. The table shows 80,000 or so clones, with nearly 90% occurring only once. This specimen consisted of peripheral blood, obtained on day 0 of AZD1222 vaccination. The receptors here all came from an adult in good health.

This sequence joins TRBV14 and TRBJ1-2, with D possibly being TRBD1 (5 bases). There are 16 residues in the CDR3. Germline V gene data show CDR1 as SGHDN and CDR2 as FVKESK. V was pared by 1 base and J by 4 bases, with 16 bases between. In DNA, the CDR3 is TGTGCCAGCAGCCAAGGGGGAAGGGGCGTAGTCTATGGCTACACCTTC. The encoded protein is CASSQGGRGVVYGYTF.

The CDR3 DNA sequence: TGCAGCGCCGGGGGCGGACAGCGAAACACCATATATTTT. Translation gives CSAGGGQRNTIYF. The chain uses TRBV29-1 and TRBJ1-3; maybe TRBD1 (6 bases). The CDR3 runs to 13 residues. Trimming left V 7 bases short and J 5 bases short, with 15 bases between. Germline CDR1 SQVTM, CDR2 ANQGSEA.

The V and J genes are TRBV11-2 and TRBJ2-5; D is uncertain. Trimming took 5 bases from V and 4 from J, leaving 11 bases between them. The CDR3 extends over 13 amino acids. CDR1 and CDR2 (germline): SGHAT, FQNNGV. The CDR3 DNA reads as TGTGCCAGCAGCCCCTCTTGGGGAGAGACCCAGTACTTC. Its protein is CASSPSWGETQYF.

This CDR3 is CASNLGPSYGYTF. CDR3 DNA: TGTGCCAGTAATCTCGGACCGTCCTATGGCTACACCTTC. This rearrangement joins TRBV19 to TRBJ1-2, with D hard to call. V was shortened by 7 bases and J by 4 bases, with 13 bases between the two germline ends. Germline CDR1 reads LNHDA; CDR2 reads SQIVND (reference sequence). The CDR3 is made up of 13 amino acids. Full variable domain (rest looked up from reference TRBV19 and TRBJ1-2): DGGITQSPKYLFRKEGQNVTLSCEQNLNHDAMYWYRQDPGQGLRLIYYSQIVNDFQKGDIAEGYSVSREKKESFPLTVTSAQKNPTAFYLCASNLGPSYGYTFGSGTRLTVV.

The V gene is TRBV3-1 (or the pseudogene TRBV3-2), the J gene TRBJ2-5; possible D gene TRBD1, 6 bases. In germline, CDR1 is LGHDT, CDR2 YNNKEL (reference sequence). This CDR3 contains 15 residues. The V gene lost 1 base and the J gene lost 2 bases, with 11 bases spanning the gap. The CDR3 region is CASSQGTDGQETQYF. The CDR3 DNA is TGTGCCAGCAGCCAAGGGACAGACGGGCAAGAGACCCAGTACTTC.

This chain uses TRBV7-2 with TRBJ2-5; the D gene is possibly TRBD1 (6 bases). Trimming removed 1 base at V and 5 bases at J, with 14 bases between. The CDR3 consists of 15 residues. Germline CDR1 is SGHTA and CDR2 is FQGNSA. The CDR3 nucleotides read TGTGCCAGCAGCTTAGGGGGGCAGGGACGGGAGACCCAGTACTTC. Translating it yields CASSLGGQGRETQYF.

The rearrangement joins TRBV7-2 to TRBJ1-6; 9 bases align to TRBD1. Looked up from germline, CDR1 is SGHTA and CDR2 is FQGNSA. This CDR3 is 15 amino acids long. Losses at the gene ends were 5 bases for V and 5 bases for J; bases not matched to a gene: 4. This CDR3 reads CASSPQGADNSPLHF. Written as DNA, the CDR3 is TGTGCCAGCAGCCCACAGGGGGCGGATAATTCACCCCTCCACTTT. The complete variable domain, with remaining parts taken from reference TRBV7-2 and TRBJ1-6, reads GAGVSQSPSNKVTEKGKDVELRCDPISGHTALYWYRQSLGQGLEFLIYFQGNSAPDKSGLPSDRFSAERTGGSVSTLTIQRTQQEDSAVYLCASSPQGADNSPLHFGNGTRLTVT.

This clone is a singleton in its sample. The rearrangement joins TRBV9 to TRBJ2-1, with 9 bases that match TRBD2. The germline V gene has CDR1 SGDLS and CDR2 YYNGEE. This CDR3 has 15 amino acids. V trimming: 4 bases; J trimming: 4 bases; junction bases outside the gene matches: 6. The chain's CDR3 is CASSTDSGRYNEQFF. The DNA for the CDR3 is TGTGCCAGCAGCACAGATAGCGGGAGATACAATGAGCAGTTCTTC.

The DNA of the CDR3 is TGTGCCAGCAGCCAATGGGACAGGGGGCGCATTGGCTACACCTTC. As protein: CASSQWDRGRIGYTF. The V gene is TRBV6-2 or TRBV6-3, the J gene TRBJ1-2; 12 bases agree with TRBD1. Germline CDR1 MNHEY, CDR2 SVGEGT. V shed 6 bases and J 7 bases; nucleotides not matched to a gene: 9. CDR3 length: 15 amino acids.

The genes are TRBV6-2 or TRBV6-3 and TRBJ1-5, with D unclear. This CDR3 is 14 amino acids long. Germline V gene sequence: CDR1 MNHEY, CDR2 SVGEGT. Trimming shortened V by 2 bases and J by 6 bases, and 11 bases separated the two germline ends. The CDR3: CASSYIEVRQPQHF. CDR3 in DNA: TGTGCCAGCAGTTACATTGAGGTCCGTCAGCCCCAGCATTTT.

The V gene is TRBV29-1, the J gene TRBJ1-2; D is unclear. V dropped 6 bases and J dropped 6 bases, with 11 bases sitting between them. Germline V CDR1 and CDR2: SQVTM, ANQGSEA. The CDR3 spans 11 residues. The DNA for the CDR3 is TGCAGCGTGAGGGATAGTGATGGCTACACCTTC. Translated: CSVRDSDGYTF.

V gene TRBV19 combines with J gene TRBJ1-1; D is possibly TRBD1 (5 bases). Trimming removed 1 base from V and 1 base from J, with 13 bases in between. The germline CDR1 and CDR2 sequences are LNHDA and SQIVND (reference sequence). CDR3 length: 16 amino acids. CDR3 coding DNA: TGTGCCAGTAGTATAGGCCGGCGGGACTCGAACACTGAAGCTTTCTTT. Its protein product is CASSIGRRDSNTEAFF.

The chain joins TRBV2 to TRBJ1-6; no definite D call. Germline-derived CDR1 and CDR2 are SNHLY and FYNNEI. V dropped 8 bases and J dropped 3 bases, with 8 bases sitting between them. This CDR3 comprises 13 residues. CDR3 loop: CASGPGYNSPLHF. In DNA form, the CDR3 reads TGTGCCAGCGGTCCTGGCTATAATTCACCCCTCCACTTT.

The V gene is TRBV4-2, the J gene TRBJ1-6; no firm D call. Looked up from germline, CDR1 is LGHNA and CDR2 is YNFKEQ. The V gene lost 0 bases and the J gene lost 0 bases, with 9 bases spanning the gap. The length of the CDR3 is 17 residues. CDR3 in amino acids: CASSQDGLSSYNSPLHF. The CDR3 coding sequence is TGTGCCAGCAGCCAAGATGGACTGAGCTCCTATAATTCACCCCTCCACTTT.

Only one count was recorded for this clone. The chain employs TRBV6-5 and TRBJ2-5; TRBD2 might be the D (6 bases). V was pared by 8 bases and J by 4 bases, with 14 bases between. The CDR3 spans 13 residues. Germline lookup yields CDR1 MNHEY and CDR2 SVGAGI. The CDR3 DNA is TGTGCCAGCCGTCAGACTAGTAGAGAGACCCAGTACTTC. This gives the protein CASRQTSRETQYF.

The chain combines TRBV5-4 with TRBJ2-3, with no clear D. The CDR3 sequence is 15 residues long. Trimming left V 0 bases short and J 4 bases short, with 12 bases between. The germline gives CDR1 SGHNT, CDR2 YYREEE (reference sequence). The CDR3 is CASSLAAVGADTQYF. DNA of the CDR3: TGTGCCAGCAGCTTGGCCGCGGTAGGCGCAGATACGCAGTATTTT.

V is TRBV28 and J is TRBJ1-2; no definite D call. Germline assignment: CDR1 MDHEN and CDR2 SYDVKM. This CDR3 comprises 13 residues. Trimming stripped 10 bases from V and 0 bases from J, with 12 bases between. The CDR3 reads CATAVHTNYGYTF. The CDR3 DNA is TGTGCCACCGCCGTCCACACTAACTATGGCTACACCTTC.

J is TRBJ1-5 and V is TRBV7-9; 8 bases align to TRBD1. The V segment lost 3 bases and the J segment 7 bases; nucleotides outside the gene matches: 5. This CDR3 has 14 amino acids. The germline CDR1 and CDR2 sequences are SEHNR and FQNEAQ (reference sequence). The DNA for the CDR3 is TGTGCCAGCAGCTTCGGACAGGGTAACCAGCCCCAGCATTTT. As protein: CASSFGQGNQPQHF.

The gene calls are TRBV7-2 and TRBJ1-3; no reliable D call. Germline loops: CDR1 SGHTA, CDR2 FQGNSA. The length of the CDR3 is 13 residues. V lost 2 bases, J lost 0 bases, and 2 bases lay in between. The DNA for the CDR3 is TGTGCCAGCAGCTTAAACTCTGGAAACACCATATATTTT. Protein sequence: CASSLNSGNTIYF.

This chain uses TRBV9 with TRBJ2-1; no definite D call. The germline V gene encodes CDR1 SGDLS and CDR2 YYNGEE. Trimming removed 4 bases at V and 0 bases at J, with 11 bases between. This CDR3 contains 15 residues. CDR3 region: CASSPWLSSYNEQFF. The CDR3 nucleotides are TGTGCCAGCAGCCCGTGGCTCAGCTCCTACAATGAGCAGTTCTTC.